This entry lists 19 T cell receptor beta chains sequenced from one sample in a study of CD8 T cells in ankylosing spondylitis. The study's findings and limits: One TCR beta motif, made up of 7 or 8 highly homologous variants, appeared characteristic of ankylosing spondylitis blood.

Using its own MiXCR run on the 5' RACE reads, TCRdb lists one record per CDR3 protein. The sample lists fewer than 750,000 distinct CDR3 sequences; around 20% were seen once. Their antigens remain unidentified. Sample: blood, either unsorted or a sorted T cell fraction (not recorded which). These receptors all come from a male donor with ankylosing spondylitis.

V usage is TRBV28 and J usage is TRBJ2-1, with TRBD1 matching over 9 bases. CDR1 and CDR2 from the germline V gene are MDHEN and SYDVKM. This CDR3 has 12 residues. Trimming at V came to 8 bases and at J to 7 bases, leaving 3 bases not matched to a gene. The CDR3 sequence: CASGTGWNEQFF. CDR3 nucleotide sequence: TGTGCCAGCGGGACAGGGTGGAATGAGCAGTTCTTC. Full variable domain (missing parts from reference TRBV28 and TRBJ2-1): DVKVTQSSRYLVKRTGEKVFLECVQDMDHENMFWYRQDPGLGLRLIYFSYDVKMKEKGDIPEGYSVSREKKERFSLILESASTNQTSMYLCASGTGWNEQFFGPGTRLTVL.

The chain couples TRBV2 to TRBJ2-3, with 10 bases matching TRBD2. Germline V gene sequence: CDR1 SNHLY, CDR2 FYNNEI. V dropped 9 bases and J dropped 0; count of bases not matched to a gene: 3. The CDR3 sequence is 14 residues long. CDR3 coding DNA: TGTGCCAGTAATAGCGGGAGGAGCACAGATACGCAGTATTTT. Translating gives CASNSGRSTDTQYF.

The sample holds a few counts of this clonotype. This sequence joins TRBV4-3 and TRBJ2-3, with TRBD2 as a possible D gene (8 bases). The CDR3 runs 17 residues. Deletions cut 1 base from V and 4 bases from J, with 18 bases between. Germline CDR1 is LGHNA and CDR2 is YSLEER. CDR3: CASSQVSPGGGPDTQYF. The CDR3 DNA follows: TGCGCCAGCAGCCAAGTCTCCCCGGGAGGGGGCCCAGATACGCAGTATTTT.

This clonotype was seen many times. The rearrangement joins TRBV2 to TRBJ1-4, with TRBD1 matching 8 bases. CDR1 and CDR2 from the germline V gene are SNHLY and FYNNEI. This CDR3 contains 16 residues. V lost 4 bases, J lost 5 bases, and 9 bases stayed unmatched. The CDR3: CASSGGVGQGNEKLFF. DNA of the CDR3: TGTGCCAGCAGTGGAGGAGTAGGACAGGGAAATGAAAAACTGTTTTTT. The full variable domain, in which reference TRBV2 and TRBJ1-4 provide the parts outside the CDR3, is EPEVTQTPSHQVTQMGQEVILRCVPISNHLYFYWYRQILGQKVEFLVSFYNNEISEKSEIFDDQFSVERPDGSNFTLKIRSTKLEDSAMYFCASSGGVGQGNEKLFFGSGTQLSVL.

This clonotype showed up just a few times. V usage is TRBV4-3 and J usage is TRBJ2-2; no definite D call. V was trimmed by 5 bases and J by 6 bases, leaving 7 bases between them. From germline, CDR1 is LGHNA and CDR2 YSLEER. The CDR3 is 12 amino acids. The CDR3 protein is CASSGLPGELFF. CDR3 DNA sequence: TGCGCCAGCAGCGGCCTACCCGGGGAGCTGTTTTTT.

This clonotype has a handful of counts. A read error may account for a junction end that differs from germline. The genes are TRBV12-3 or TRBV12-4 and TRBJ1-1; no clear D. This CDR3 region has 13 residues. This CDR3 reads CASRTSKNAEAFF. As DNA, the CDR3 is TGTGCCAGCAGGACCTCCAAGAACGCTGAAGCTTTCTTT.

The rearrangement joins TRBV29-1 to TRBJ1-2; tentatively, D is TRBD1 (5 bases). CDR3 length equals 12 residues. V lost 3 bases, J lost 4 bases, and 9 bases lay in between. Germline-derived CDR1 and CDR2 are SQVTM and ANQGSEA. CDR3: CSVDWGSYGYTF. CDR3 DNA: TGCAGCGTTGATTGGGGCAGCTATGGCTACACCTTC.

This chain joins TRBV18 and TRBJ2-1, with D possibly matching TRBD2 (6 bases). Trimming cost V 3 bases and J 7 bases, with 13 bases left between them. This CDR3 spans 14 amino acids. The germline V gene has CDR1 KGHSH and CDR2 LQKENI. In nucleotides, the CDR3 is TGTGCCAGCTCACCGGGACTCCAAGGGAATGAGCAGTTCTTC. It encodes CASSPGLQGNEQFF.

The chain carries TRBV5-1 and TRBJ1-4; 11 positions match TRBD1. The ends lost 3 bases at V and 7 bases at J; junction bases unmatched: 8. This CDR3 contains 16 residues. The germline gives CDR1 SGHRS, CDR2 YFSETQ. The DNA of the CDR3 is TGCGCCAGCAGCTGGACGGGACAGGGGGTCGGTGAAAAACTGTTTTTT. This gives the protein CASSWTGQGVGEKLFF.

There are a few counts of this clonotype. The chain links TRBV27 to TRBJ2-2, with TRBD1 matching over 8 bases. CDR1 and CDR2 from the germline V gene are MNHEY and SMNVEV (reference sequence). This CDR3 comprises 15 residues. The J segment lost 5 bases and the V segment lost 5 bases, leaving 7 bases of the junction unmatched. The CDR3 protein is CASSPRGPGTGELFF. The CDR3 nucleotides read TGTGCCAGCAGTCCCAGGGGGCCGGGAACCGGGGAGCTGTTTTTT.

The sample holds many counts of this clonotype. This chain joins TRBV29-1 and TRBJ2-1, with D maybe TRBD2 (5 bases). The CDR3 loop spans 14 amino acids. Germline loops: CDR1 SQVTM, CDR2 ANQGSEA. The germline V and J ends were trimmed by 2 bases and 5 bases, with 13 bases remaining between them. DNA for the CDR3: TGCAGCGTTGAAACGGGGTATTTCCACAATGAGCAGTTCTTC. Its protein product is CSVETGYFHNEQFF.

This clonotype was counted only a few times. The chain joins TRBV27 to TRBJ1-3, with D possibly being TRBD1 (5 bases). Germline CDR1 and CDR2: MNHEY and SMNVEV (reference sequence). Trimming took off 10 bases at V and 6 bases at J, with 16 bases between the two ends. The CDR3 has 13 residues. CDR3 coding DNA: TGTGCCACCGTCGGGACCGGACAAAACACCATATATTTT. This gives the protein CATVGTGQNTIYF.

The rearrangement uses TRBV2 and TRBJ1-5, with D possibly matching TRBD1 (5 bases). CDR1 is SNHLY and CDR2 is FYNNEI in the germline V gene. Trimming cost V 4 bases and J 6 bases, with 16 bases left between them. The CDR3 runs to 15 residues. CDR3 sequence: CASSGGQGRSQPQHF. The DNA of the CDR3 is TGTGCCAGCAGTGGAGGTCAGGGACGGAGTCAGCCCCAGCATTTT.

The chain employs TRBV27 and TRBJ2-7; TRBD2 matches 12 bases. The CDR3 loop spans 14 amino acids. Trimming at V came to 8 bases and at J to 4 bases, leaving 6 bases not matched to a gene. In germline, CDR1 is MNHEY, CDR2 SMNVEV (reference sequence). The CDR3, as DNA: TGTGCCAGCCGACAACTAGCGGGAGGATACGAGCAGTACTTC. Translating gives CASRQLAGGYEQYF.

At least ten counts were recorded for this clonotype. V is TRBV2 and J is TRBJ1-5; 7 bases map to TRBD1. V was clipped by 4 bases and J by 5 bases; unmatched bases: 8. CDR1 SNHLY and CDR2 FYNNEI come from the germline V gene. This CDR3 has 15 residues. CDR3 region: CASSATGAGYQPQHF. The CDR3 DNA follows: TGTGCCAGCAGTGCCACAGGGGCGGGTTATCAGCCCCAGCATTTT. Based on the CDR3 plus reference TRBV2 and TRBJ1-5, the full variable domain is EPEVTQTPSHQVTQMGQEVILRCVPISNHLYFYWYRQILGQKVEFLVSFYNNEISEKSEIFDDQFSVERPDGSNFTLKIRSTKLEDSAMYFCASSATGAGYQPQHFGDGTRLSIL.

The chain carries TRBV7-8 and TRBJ2-1, with D maybe TRBD2 (5 bases). Between the trimmed V and J ends, which lost 5 bases and 7 bases, there was a span of 21 bases. Germline lookup yields CDR1 SGHVS and CDR2 FQNEAQ. This CDR3 is 16 amino acids long. CDR3 amino acids: CASSGVPASGKNEQFF. For the CDR3, the DNA is TGTGCCAGCAGCGGGGTTCCCGCGTCGGGAAAAAATGAGCAGTTCTTC.

This chain connects TRBV27 to TRBJ2-7; 15 bases are shared with TRBD2. The length of the CDR3 is 18 residues. V lost 3 bases to trimming and J lost 5 bases; unmatched junction nucleotides: 11. Germline V lookup: CDR1 MNHEY, CDR2 SMNVEV (reference sequence). CDR3 loop: CASSLQGLAGGPRHEQYF. For the CDR3, the DNA is TGTGCCAGCAGTTTGCAGGGACTAGCGGGAGGCCCCCGCCACGAGCAGTACTTC.

The V gene is TRBV12-3 or TRBV12-4, the J gene TRBJ2-1, with D hard to call. The germline V and J ends were trimmed by 2 bases and 10 bases, with 6 bases remaining between them. This CDR3 comprises 11 residues. CDR3 in DNA: TGTGCCAGCAGTTTAAGAGAGGAGCAGTTCTTC. It is translated as CASSLREEQFF.

A few counts support this clonotype. The gene calls are TRBV12-3 or TRBV12-4 and TRBJ2-5; no clear D gene. V dropped 1 base and J dropped 0 bases, with 15 bases sitting between them. This CDR3 has 17 amino acids. CDR3 nucleotides: TGTGCCAGCAGTTTAGGTTTAACGGTCCTGTACCAAGAGACCCAGTACTTC. It yields the protein CASSLGLTVLYQETQYF.